These 30 T cell receptor beta chains were sequenced from one sample in a study of CD8+CD57+ T cells in acquired aplastic anemia (dated by TCRdb to about 2018). Sequencing took place on an Illumina HiSeq 2000. Genomic DNA was used as template for profiling of TCR beta VDJ combinations and CDR3 sequences. In-frame beta chains were kept once TCRdb had trimmed the public reads at Q25 with fastp and called clones with MiXCR. Rows matching on CDR3 protein sequence are summarized as one entry with the most common DNA and genes. The sample contains about 190,000 distinct CDR3 sequences, roughly half of them found a single time. The top ten clones comprise about 16% of the sample. The sequencing input was sorted CD4+, CD8+, or CD8+CD57+ T cells (not recorded which) from PBMCs. The receptors shown here come from a human donor in good health, serving as a control.

CDR3 nucleotides: TGTGCCAGCAGTTTGGGCCCGTTTGGGCAGGCCATCAAATTCACGTCTTTCTCACCCTACGAGCAGTACTTC. Translating gives CASSLGPFGQAIKFTSFSPYEQYF. This chain connects TRBV12-3 or TRBV12-4 to TRBJ2-7; D remains unclear. V was cut by 3 bases and J by 2 bases, with 41 bases left in between. The CDR3 totals 24 residues.

J is TRBJ2-5 and V is TRBV10-3; D is possibly TRBD2 (6 bases). In germline, CDR1 is ENHRY, CDR2 SYGVKD. The CDR3 runs to 16 residues. V was clipped by 3 bases and J by 0 bases, with 14 bases between them. The CDR3 DNA reads TGTGCCATCAGTGAAGGGCGGGACCAGTACCAAGAGACCCAGTACTTC. Its protein product is CAISEGRDQYQETQYF.

The chain joins TRBV7-9 to TRBJ2-5, with D maybe TRBD2 (5 bases). Per germline, CDR1 SEHNR and CDR2 FQNEAQ (reference sequence). The CDR3 length is 14 residues. Trimming pared 5 bases from V and 5 bases from J, leaving 15 bases between. The CDR3 region is CASSPQSSGETQYF. The CDR3 DNA sequence: TGTGCCAGCAGCCCCCAATCCTCGGGGGAGACCCAGTACTTC.

This clonotype was observed many times. V is TRBV14 and J is TRBJ2-3; 8 nucleotides align to TRBD2. The CDR3 covers 17 residues. V gave up 3 bases and J gave up 5 bases; unmatched junction bases: 13. The germline V gene encodes CDR1 SGHDN and CDR2 FVKESK. CDR3 protein: CASSHLSLGRGGDTQYF. Here the CDR3 DNA reads TGTGCCAGCAGCCACCTCTCGCTCGGGAGGGGAGGAGATACGCAGTATTTT. Filled out from reference TRBV14 and TRBJ2-3, the complete variable domain reads EAGVTQFPSHSVIEKGQTVTLRCDPISGHDNLYWYRRVMGKEIKFLLHFVKESKQDESGMPNNRFLAERTGGTYSTLKVQPAELEDSGVYFCASSHLSLGRGGDTQYFGPGTRLTVL.

The table lists this clonotype with many counts. As DNA, the CDR3 is TGTGCCAGTCGGGACAGGGGGGACTCACCCCTCCACTTT. It translates to CASRDRGDSPLHF. The rearrangement uses TRBV19 and TRBJ1-6; 11 bases agree with TRBD1. Germline V CDR1 and CDR2: LNHDA, SQIVND (reference sequence). V shed 8 bases, J shed 10 bases, and the junction held 4 bases outside the gene matches. CDR3 length: 13 amino acids.

Comments on this clonotype: It is likely a read error, because the conserved phenylalanine at the end of the CDR3 is missing. The rearrangement uses TRBV2 and TRBJ2-7; 7 bases fit TRBD1. CDR1 is SNHLY and CDR2 is FYNNEI in the germline V gene. The CDR3 contains 13 residues. Trimming at V came to 5 bases and at J to 4 bases, leaving 5 bases not matched to a gene. This chain's CDR3 is CASSHRGEYEQYL. DNA for the CDR3: TGTGCCAGCAGTCACAGGGGAGAGTACGAGCAGTACCTC.

This rearrangement joins TRBV28 to TRBJ2-1; D is tentatively TRBD1 or TRBD2 (6 bases each). Deletions cut 6 bases from V and 4 bases from J, with 16 bases between. This CDR3 spans 15 amino acids. Germline-derived CDR1 and CDR2 are MDHEN and SYDVKM. This CDR3 reads CASRERGALYNEQFF. CDR3 bases: TGTGCCAGCAGGGAAAGGGGGGCGTTATACAATGAGCAGTTCTTC.

Note on this clonotype: A much larger clone lies a single base off, so this may be a read error. This chain links TRBV4-1 with TRBJ1-3; 7 nucleotides match TRBD1. Germline V lookup: CDR1 MGHRA, CDR2 YSYEKL. This CDR3 has 15 amino acids. This CDR3 is CASSLRQGSGSTIYF. CDR3 DNA sequence: TGCGCCAGCAGCCTCAGACAGGGCTCAGGAAGCACCATATATTTT.

This clonotype was counted many times. CDR3 coding DNA: TGTGCCAGTAGGGAAGGGGGCGTTACCAAAAACATTCAGTACTTC. Translated, it gives CASREGGVTKNIQYF. V is TRBV19 and J is TRBJ2-4; TRBD1 matches 7 bases. The CDR3 length is 15 residues. The junction had 7 bases not matched to a gene; V was cut back by 6 bases and J by 2 bases. CDR1 LNHDA and CDR2 SQIVND come from the germline V gene (reference sequence).

CDR3 bases: TGTGCCCCAGTCGCTCGAGCTTTCTTT. Translation gives CAPVARAFF. The rearrangement uses TRBV2 and TRBJ1-1; the D is unclear. The CDR3 extends over 9 amino acids. V lost 11 bases and J lost 10, with 11 bases in between. Germline CDR1 is SNHLY and CDR2 is FYNNEI.

A word on this clonotype: One end of the junction varies from germline; a read error may be responsible. The genes are TRBV7-9 and TRBJ2-3; possibly TRBD1 for D (6 bases). CDR1 and CDR2 from the germline V gene are SEHNR and FQNEAQ (reference sequence). The CDR3 runs 14 residues. The CDR3 coding sequence is TGTGCCCGCAGCTTAGGGGGTAGAGAGGGTACGCAGTATTTT. Its translation: CARSLGGREGTQYF.

The V call is TRBV12-1, the J call TRBJ2-5; the table's D call TRBD1 went unverified against the DNA. TRBV12-1 is a pseudogene. The CDR3 has 15 residues. The CDR3 reads CASSFTGTPRETQYF. CDR3 sequence (DNA): TGTGCCAGCAGCTTCACCGGGACACCCCGGGAGACCCAGTACTTC.

The rearrangement uses TRBV25-1 and TRBJ1-1, with 10 bases fitting TRBD1. The CDR3 consists of 18 residues. CDR1 and CDR2 (germline): MGHDK, SYGVNS. V lost 8 bases, J lost 1 base, and 16 bases stayed unmatched. The CDR3 reads CASSPRDRGGLGNTEAFF. The DNA of the CDR3 is TGTGCCAGCTCCCCCCGGGACAGGGGAGGGCTAGGGAACACTGAAGCTTTCTTT.

This clonotype has more than one count but fewer than ten. The J gene is TRBJ1-3, the V gene TRBV7-2; no clear D gene. Trimming took off 5 bases at V and 4 bases at J, with 9 bases between the two ends. The CDR3 extends over 13 amino acids. Germline assignment: CDR1 SGHTA and CDR2 FQGNSA. This CDR3 reads CASSVRRGNTIYF. Here the CDR3 DNA reads TGTGCCAGCAGCGTGCGTCGGGGAAACACCATATATTTT.

V and J are TRBV29-1 and TRBJ2-5; D is possibly TRBD1 (6 bases). The germline CDR1 and CDR2 sequences are SQVTM and ANQGSEA. This CDR3 is built from 11 residues. With 5 bases removed from V and 4 bases from J, the gap between germline ends came to 8 bases. CDR3 in DNA: TGCAGCGTTAGAGGGGGAGAGACCCAGTACTTC. Protein product: CSVRGGETQYF.

The chain is built from TRBV10-2 and TRBJ2-1, with 11 bases lining up with TRBD1. The J segment lost 15 bases and the V segment lost 7 bases, leaving 8 bases of the junction unmatched. Germline CDR1 reads WSHSY; CDR2 reads SAAADI. This CDR3 is 12 amino acids long. CDR3 protein: CASNAGTGGRFF. The DNA of the CDR3 is TGCGCCAGCAACGCCGGGACAGGGGGACGGTTCTTC.

This rearrangement joins TRBV15 to TRBJ2-3; a possible D gene is TRBD2 (6 bases). The CDR3 is 14 amino acids. The V end was cut by 3 bases, the J end by 2 bases, with 9 bases between. Germline values: CDR1 LNHNV, CDR2 YYDKDF (reference sequence). CDR3 amino acids: CATSRGLTTDTQYF. The CDR3 DNA sequence: TGTGCCACCAGCAGGGGACTTACCACAGATACGCAGTATTTT.

This clonotype was detected many times. V and J are TRBV19 and TRBJ2-7; 10 bases align to TRBD1. V was clipped by 6 bases and J by 3 bases; unmatched bases: 11. The CDR3 is made up of 16 amino acids. Germline values: CDR1 LNHDA, CDR2 SQIVND (reference sequence). Here the CDR3 reads CASSTHRQGANYEQYF. CDR3 DNA: TGTGCCAGTAGCACCCACCGACAGGGGGCGAACTACGAGCAGTACTTC.

The chain links TRBV24-1 to TRBJ1-1, with no clear D. The V and J ends lost 4 bases and 4 bases respectively, with 9 bases between them. CDR3 length: 13 residues. Germline V gene sequence: CDR1 KGHDR, CDR2 SFDVKD. The CDR3 reads CATSDRDVTEAFF. The CDR3, as DNA: TGTGCCACCAGTGACCGGGATGTCACTGAAGCTTTCTTT.

This clonotype was observed a single time. This chain joins TRBV7-9 and TRBJ1-1; D is unclear. The V gene's germline CDR1 is SEHNR and CDR2 FQNEAQ (reference sequence). CDR3 length equals 14 residues. With 1 base removed from V and 3 bases from J, the gap between germline ends came to 9 bases. CDR3 protein: CASSLGEGDTEAFF. As DNA, the CDR3 is TGTGCCAGCAGCTTAGGTGAGGGAGACACTGAAGCTTTCTTT.

J is TRBJ1-2 and V is TRBV10-3; TRBD1 agrees at 9 bases. Per the germline V gene, CDR1 is ENHRY and CDR2 is SYGVKD. V lost 4 bases and J lost 2; bases outside the gene matches: 2. There are 14 residues in the CDR3. CDR3 in amino acids: CAISAGTGNYGYTF. The CDR3 DNA sequence: TGTGCCATCAGTGCCGGGACAGGGAACTATGGCTACACCTTC.

The genes are TRBV12-3 or TRBV12-4 and TRBJ2-7; D not resolved. The CDR3 has 13 amino acids. V dropped 9 bases and J dropped 0 bases, with 12 bases sitting between them. The CDR3 nucleotides are TGTGCCAGTTCGTCCTTTTCCTCCTACGAGCAGTACTTC. Its protein product is CASSSFSSYEQYF.

V gene TRBV29-1 combines with J gene TRBJ2-1, with D possibly TRBD2 on 6 matching bases. Trimming shortened V by 3 bases and J by 13 bases, and 19 bases separated the two germline ends. The CDR3 runs to 13 residues. CDR1 and CDR2 (germline): SQVTM, ANQGSEA. The CDR3 nucleotides read TGCAGCGTTGATCAGGGCGGTCCGGGGGTTCAGTTCTTC. It yields the protein CSVDQGGPGVQFF.

This clonotype was seen ten or more times. V gene TRBV6-2 or TRBV6-3 combines with J gene TRBJ2-7; a weak D match, TRBD2 (5 bases). Trimming left V 5 bases short and J 3 bases short, with 11 bases between. There are 13 residues in the CDR3. Germline CDR1 and CDR2: MNHEY and SVGEGT. DNA for the CDR3: TGTGCCAGCAGTGCTGAGGAGGTCTACGAGCAGTACTTC. It is translated as CASSAEEVYEQYF.

The J gene is TRBJ1-1, the V gene TRBV11-3, with 10 bases aligning to TRBD1. V dropped 1 base and J dropped 0; count of bases not matched to a gene: 2. Germline V CDR1 and CDR2: SGHNT, YENEEA. The CDR3 totals 16 residues. In nucleotides, the CDR3 is TGTGCCAGCAGCTTAGTTGGGACAGGGGTGAACACTGAAGCTTTCTTT. Protein sequence: CASSLVGTGVNTEAFF.

The chain combines TRBV11-2 with TRBJ1-2, with D tentatively TRBD1 (6 bases). Trimming took off 3 bases at V and 8 bases at J, with 7 bases between the two ends. The CDR3 covers 11 residues. Germline assignment: CDR1 SGHAT and CDR2 FQNNGV. As DNA, the CDR3 is TGTGCCAGCAGCTTTGGACAGGGCTACACCTTC. Its translation: CASSFGQGYTF.

Note on this clonotype: Compared with germline, one end of the junction differs, possibly owing to a read error. The chain employs TRBV7-2 and TRBJ1-1; 8 bases map to TRBD1. The CDR3 runs 16 residues. Germline CDR1 reads SGHTA; CDR2 reads FQGNSA. The CDR3 protein is CASSSTGGKEDTEAFF. The CDR3 DNA reads TGCGCCAGCAGCTCCACAGGGGGAAAGGAGGACACTGAAGCTTTCTTT.

The genes are TRBV27 and TRBJ1-2; tentatively, D is TRBD1 (6 bases). The CDR3 covers 14 residues. Per germline, CDR1 MNHEY and CDR2 SMNVEV (reference sequence). V lost 4 bases and J 4 bases, leaving 13 bases between the germline ends. This CDR3 is CASSSATGLYGYTF. In nucleotides, the CDR3 is TGTGCCAGCAGTTCCGCGACAGGTCTCTATGGCTACACCTTC.

The chain combines TRBV7-2 with TRBJ2-7, with 9 bases fitting TRBD1. The germline gives CDR1 SGHTA, CDR2 FQGNSA. The trim removed 1 base at V and 5 bases at J, leaving 3 bases unmatched. This CDR3 is built from 14 residues. CDR3 protein: CASSLVDRGNEQYF. Here the CDR3 DNA reads TGTGCCAGCAGCTTAGTGGACAGGGGAAACGAGCAGTACTTC.

The CDR3 here is CASSQNLAYEQYF. In DNA form, the CDR3 reads TGTGCCAGCAGCCAAAACCTAGCCTACGAGCAGTACTTC. The J gene is TRBJ2-7, the V gene TRBV4-2; D ambiguous. Trimming left V 2 bases short and J 2 bases short, with 7 bases between. From germline, CDR1 is LGHNA and CDR2 YNFKEQ. The CDR3 has 13 amino acids.